This T cell receptor beta chain stems from a study of blood T cells in healthy people across ages (dated by TCRdb to the mid-2010s). Notes on the research overall: In model experiments, template switching captured roughly one uniquely barcoded TCR beta cDNA molecule for every two T cells. Age-related changes in TCR beta repertoire diversity were measured in the study by deep sequencing normalized with unique cDNA molecular identifiers. To avoid experimental bias, donors of different ages were randomly spread across the sequencing lanes. Two additional independent replicas of 1 million unique cDNA reads from the same blood draw were analyzed for two donors (one aged 18 to 30 and one aged 80 or older). The donors were split into four age groups: young (average 16 years), middle-aged (roughly 42), aged (around 67) and long-lived (approximately 89).

Overall study results and their limits: Estimates of total diversity from one million sequenced T cells were regarded as lower bounds and underestimates. A strong correlation was found between observed TCR beta diversity and the percentage of naive T cells measured by flow cytometry. Donor CMV infection status was unknown, potentially confounding age-related changes in expanded clonotypes. Compared with the aged group, the long-lived group had more naive CD4+ T cells, fewer expanded clones and increased TCR diversity, a pattern suggesting age selection. As age increased, observed TCR beta diversity per million T cells dropped in a roughly linear way, and a significant reduction was already evident by age around 41. Conclusive comparison of naive and antigen-experienced compartments was prevented by the profiling of bulk unsorted PBMCs.

The roughly 38 donors, aged 6 to 90 years, were systemically healthy Caucasian individuals from Russia. Each donor gave 9.5 to 10 milliliters of peripheral blood, drawn into EDTA-treated Vacutainer tubes. PBMCs were isolated by Ficoll-Paque density-gradient centrifugation, with at least 6 million obtained per sample. Trizol reagent was used to extract total RNA from PBMCs, with at least 5.5 micrograms per sample. For every donor, an aliquot of PBMCs went through flow cytometry to measure the percentages of naive CD45RAhigh/CD27high T cells. Receptors were amplified or captured by 5' RACE. The sequencer listed for this sample is Illumina HiSeq 2500. A second PCR of about 6 to 11 cycles was performed with a sample-barcoded 5' primer and a J-beta primer mix. A template-switch 5' adaptor carrying 12 random nucleotides introduced a unique molecular identifier onto each TCR beta cDNA molecule. Each sample yielded at least 3 million CDR3-containing paired-end reads. The Mint cDNA synthesis kit, primed by a TRBC-specific oligonucleotide, was used to synthesize first-strand cDNA from all RNA. All cDNA was treated with uracil-DNA glycosylase and then went through a first 18-cycle PCR with the universal primers M1SS and BC2_uni_R. From the authors' description of their analysis: For normalization, 1 million high-quality reads were randomly selected from each sample, with every read carrying a distinct molecular identifier. Instead of being binned into consensus sequences, reads that shared molecular identifiers were thrown out. MiTCR, with a Q25 quality threshold and the strictest error-elimination algorithm, was used for CDR3 identification, clonotype clustering and error correction. Lower-bound total TCR beta diversity was estimated with a nonparametric unseen species model using Euler transformation. In-frame beta chains were kept once TCRdb had trimmed the public reads at Q25 with fastp and called clones with MiXCR. Identical CDR3 protein sequences are pooled into one entry, listed with their most common genes and DNA. The V and J calls were not made by the authors but by TCRdb's processing. The sample records about 1.8 million distinct CDR3 sequences, 49% of which are singletons. The ten biggest clones cover more than 2% of the sample.

This clonotype appeared a few times. The specificity of this receptor is unknown. The input lacks base qualities; no much larger clone sits a single base away. Deletion took 2 bases off V and 2 bases off J, with a span of 11 bases between the germline ends. CDR1 is given as SGDLS and CDR2 as YYNGEE, both from the germline V gene. Spanning cysteine to phenylalanine, the CDR3 consists of 15 amino acids. The entry retains the CDR3 DNA only, 45 bases that are in frame from base 1. The material sequenced was blood. Recombination linked TRBV9 to TRBJ2-1; a weak D assignment points to TRBD2 (6 bases agree). The TCR comes from a middle-aged woman in good health. The bases are TGTGCCAGCAGCGTTTCGGGGGAACCCTACAATGAGCAGTTCTTC. Protein translation: CASSVSGEPYNEQFF.